This entry describes one TCR beta chain. Its binding antigen is unknown. No much larger clone exists at a distance of one base, and base qualities are not known. This specimen belongs to a study of CD8 T cells in Susac syndrome (dated by TCRdb to about 2019). Background for the entire study: Among the sequenced Susac syndrome patients, about 6 had clinically active disease and eight were in clinical remission. At blood withdrawal, Susac syndrome patients were therapy-naive, treated with corticosteroids (with IVIg additionally given to some), or treated with IVIg alone. Repertoire sequencing was used to test whether CD8+ T cell activation and differentiation in Susac syndrome was antigen driven. Clonality of the CD8+ T cell repertoire was compared between over ten healthy donors, around 14 Susac syndrome patients and approximately 16 multiple sclerosis patients. Points the paper makes about the study in general: CD8+ repertoires in Susac syndrome showed clonal expansion, which was highest in CD8+ TEMRA cells and was greater in clinically active patients than in remitting patients. The study acknowledged that relatively few individuals were included in the TCR sequencing and HLA analysis. Approximately 15 Susac-specific public clones were identified in the total CD8+ repertoire, and roughly five Susac-specific public clones were identified in the CD8+ TEMRA repertoire.

RNA was extracted with the RNeasy kit and roughly 0.45 to 1 ug was reverse transcribed using random hexamers. The immunoSEQ multiplex PCR assay, covering 54 Vbeta and 13 Jbeta segments, was used to amplify TCR beta CDR3 regions. PCR amplification bias was corrected using a synthetic template baseline for primer optimization and computational correction. As for the authors' bioinformatics: Reads were annotated to V, D and J genes according to IMGT and were analyzed with immunoSEQ Analyzer, with only productive sequences retained. Clonality was calculated as one minus the Shannon entropy normalized by log2 of the number of productive unique sequences. For each patient and control, public and private clones were evaluated within the 100 most prevalent clones. Clones were defined as Susac-specific if absent from the healthy and MS cohorts, from 1052 published viral clones and from other ImmuneACCESS disease sequences. TCRdb reanalyzed the raw reads on its own, using fastp at Q25 for trimming and MiXCR for clone calling, and kept in-frame beta chains. Every distinct CDR3 protein forms one entry, paired with its most common genes and DNA. Here the V and J calls rest on TCRdb's processing, not on the authors' analysis. Here the sample has about 130,000 distinct CDR3 sequences; more than 90% occur a single time. The biggest ten clones account for approximately 0.2% of the sample.

From its cysteine to its phenylalanine, the CDR3 spans 16 amino acids. The read is trimmed to its CDR3 DNA, 48 bases read in frame from base 1. CDR1 and CDR2, looked up from the germline V gene (reference sequence), are MNHEY and SMNVEV. Relative to germline, V is missing 6 bases and J is missing 5 bases, with 13 bases of the junction outside any gene match. High-throughput TCR beta sequencing profiled peripheral blood CD8+ and CD4+ T cells from healthy donors, Susac syndrome patients and multiple sclerosis patients. The Susac syndrome patients fulfilled recently defined diagnostic criteria for either definite or probable disease. Bulk CD8+ and CD4+ T cells were purified magnetically by negative isolation, whereas CD8+ TEMRA cells were enriched by FACS. Blood was collected in EDTA tubes and processed within 24 hours, with PBMCs isolated through density gradient centrifugation. PBMCs destined for TCR sequencing were cryopreserved in liquid nitrogen and later thawed in a 37 °C water bath. The sorted or isolated CD4+, CD8+ and CD8+ TEMRA cells reached a purity of at least 90%.

Sequences were obtained from CD8+ T cells from PBMCs. The chain was built from TRBV27 and TRBJ1-2; 9 of the junction bases match TRBD1. The TCR was taken from a human donor with Susac syndrome. CDR3 reads: CASSAGAGTGKYGYTF. Read as DNA, the sequence is TGTGCCAGCAGCGCAGGCGCCGGGACAGGGAAATATGGCTACACCTTC.